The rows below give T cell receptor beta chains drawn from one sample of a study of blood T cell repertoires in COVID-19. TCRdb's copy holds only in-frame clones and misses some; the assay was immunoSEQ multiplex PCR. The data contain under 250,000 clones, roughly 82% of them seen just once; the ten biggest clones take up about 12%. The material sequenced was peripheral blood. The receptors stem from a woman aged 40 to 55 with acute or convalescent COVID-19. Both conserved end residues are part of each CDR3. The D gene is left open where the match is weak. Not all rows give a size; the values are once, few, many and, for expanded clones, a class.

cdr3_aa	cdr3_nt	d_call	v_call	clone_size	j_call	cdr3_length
CATRSYDSLAKNIQYF	TGTGCCACCAGAAGCTATGACAGTCTAGCCAAAAACATTCAGTACTTC	-	TRBV15	-	TRBJ2-4	16
CASRGQLNTEAFF	TGTGCCAGCAGGGGACAGTTAAACACTGAAGCTTTCTTT	TRBD1	TRBV6-5	-	TRBJ1-1	13
CASSIKGGANTEAFF	TGTGCCAGTAGTATAAAGGGAGGGGCGAACACTGAAGCTTTCTTT	-	TRBV19	-	TRBJ1-1	15
CASSQDLASGNYEQYF	TGCGCCAGCAGCCAAGATCTGGCTAGCGGTAACTACGAGCAGTACTTC	TRBD2	TRBV4-3	-	TRBJ2-7	16
CASSSDRYTGELFF	TGTGCCAGCTCATCAGACAGGTACACCGGGGAGCTGTTTTTT	-	TRBV18	-	TRBJ2-2	14
CASSTGTSGASTDTQYF	TGTGCCAGTAGTACTGGGACTAGCGGGGCTAGCACAGATACGCAGTATTTT	TRBD2	TRBV19	-	TRBJ2-3	17
CSVGREGEQYF	TGCAGTGTGGGGAGGGAGGGCGAGCAGTACTTC	TRBD2	TRBV20-1	few	TRBJ2-7	11
CASSYNRDLEAFF	TGCGCCAGCAGCTACAACAGGGATCTTGAAGCTTTCTTT	-	TRBV5-1	-	TRBJ1-1	13
CASSQGTGGQYNGNTIYF	TGTGCCAGCTCACAAGGGACAGGGGGCCAATACAACGGAAACACCATATATTTT	TRBD1	TRBV18	once	TRBJ1-3	18
CATSDRQLYGYTF	TGTGCCACCAGTGATCGACAGCTGTATGGCTACACCTTC	-	TRBV24-1	-	TRBJ1-2	13
CAISESVGQNYEQYF	TGTGCCATCAGTGAGTCGGTCGGACAGAACTACGAGCAGTACTTC	-	TRBV10-3	-	TRBJ2-7	15
CASSLNSGQVLNQPQHF	TGTGCCAGCAGCTTAAACTCTGGTCAGGTACTCAATCAGCCCCAGCATTTT	-	TRBV7-6	-	TRBJ1-5	17
CASSSIRGEQYF	TGTGCCAGCAGCTCAATTCGGGGGGAGCAGTACTTC	-	TRBV7-9	-	TRBJ2-7	12
CASSQVGQGLDYGYTF	TGCGCCAGCAGCCAAGTGGGACAGGGACTCGACTATGGCTACACCTTC	TRBD1	TRBV4-3	-	TRBJ1-2	16
CAWSVGTGGTEAFF	TGTGCCTGGAGTGTAGGGACAGGGGGAACTGAAGCTTTCTTT	TRBD1	TRBV30	-	TRBJ1-1	14
CASSQVETGNTIYF	TGCGCCAGCAGCCAAGTGGAGACTGGAAACACCATATATTTT	-	TRBV4-1	-	TRBJ1-3	14
CASSLLLAGAYNEQFF	TGTGCCAGCAGCTTACTCCTAGCGGGGGCTTACAATGAGCAGTTCTTC	TRBD2	TRBV7-2	-	TRBJ2-1	16
CASSATGNTEAFF	TGTGCCAGCAGCGCTACAGGGAACACTGAAGCTTTCTTT	-	TRBV9	-	TRBJ1-1	13
CASRIYGPALDTQYF	TGTGCCAGCCGGATCTATGGGCCCGCGTTGGATACGCAGTATTTT	-	TRBV27	-	TRBJ2-3	15
CASSARTGGLETQYF	TGTGCCAGCAGCGCCCGGACAGGGGGCCTAGAGACCCAGTACTTC	TRBD1	TRBV9	-	TRBJ2-5	15
CASSIGSGSVEQYF	TGTGCCAGTAGTATAGGTTCAGGGTCGGTCGAGCAGTACTTC	-	TRBV19	-	TRBJ2-7	14
CASSLAWQGAPGGELFF	TGCGCCAGCAGCTTGGCCTGGCAGGGGGCGCCTGGCGGGGAGCTGTTTTTT	TRBD1	TRBV5-1	-	TRBJ2-2	17
CASSPGLTNTEAFF	TGTGCCAGTAGCCCGGGACTTACGAACACTGAAGCTTTCTTT	-	TRBV19	-	TRBJ1-1	14
CAWAHGGVGQPQHF	TGTGCCTGGGCCCACGGGGGGGTGGGCCAGCCCCAGCATTTT	-	TRBV30	-	TRBJ1-5	14
CAISESSSSHSLF	TGTGCCATCAGTGAGTCGTCCAGTAGTCACAGTCTCTTC	-	TRBV10-3	-	TRBJ2-1	13
CASSLTSNQETQYF	TGTGCCAGCAGCCTGACTAGCAACCAAGAGACCCAGTACTTC	TRBD2	TRBV7-8	-	TRBJ2-5	14
CASSFHINTEAFF	TGTGCCAGCAGCTTCCACATAAACACTGAAGCTTTCTTT	-	TRBV7-3	few	TRBJ1-1	13
CASSQYRQYSGNTIYF	TGTGCCAGCAGCCAATATCGACAGTACTCTGGAAACACCATATATTTT	-	TRBV11-2	-	TRBJ1-3	16
CASSLFVSGEARAKNIQYF	TGCGCCAGCAGCTTGTTCGTTTCCGGGGAGGCGAGAGCCAAAAACATTCAGTACTTC	-	TRBV5-1	-	TRBJ2-4	19
CASSQGETFGEKLFF	TGTGCCAGTAGCCAGGGGGAAACATTCGGTGAAAAACTGTTTTTT	TRBD1	TRBV19	-	TRBJ1-4	15
CASSLEQGSIGYNEQFF	TGTGCCAGCAGCTTGGAACAGGGCTCTATAGGATACAATGAGCAGTTCTTC	-	TRBV5-5	-	TRBJ2-1	17
CASSFGQAANTGELFF	TGTGCCAGCAGCTTTGGACAGGCCGCGAACACCGGGGAGCTGTTTTTT	TRBD1	TRBV7-9	once	TRBJ2-2	16
CASSGWPAGEHEQFF	TGTGCCAGCAGTGGGTGGCCAGCGGGAGAGCATGAGCAGTTCTTC	TRBD2	TRBV5-6	-	TRBJ2-1	15
CASSSADRQGINQPQHF	TGTGCCAGCAGCTCAGCCGATCGGCAGGGCATCAATCAGCCCCAGCATTTT	-	TRBV9	-	TRBJ1-5	17
CASTLKTVIIYEQYF	TGTGCCAGCACCCTAAAGACAGTTATTATCTACGAGCAGTACTTC	-	TRBV27	-	TRBJ2-7	15
CASSHPAQSGYGYTF	TGCGCCAGCAGCCACCCCGCCCAATCGGGCTATGGCTACACCTTC	-	TRBV4-1	-	TRBJ1-2	15
CASSEAQGINSPLHF	TGCGCCAGCAGTGAGGCTCAGGGTATTAATTCACCCCTCCACTTT	-	TRBV10-1	-	TRBJ1-6	15
CASSPRGQENSPLHF	TGTGCCAGCAGCCCCCGGGGACAGGAAAATTCACCCCTCCACTTT	TRBD1	TRBV2	once	TRBJ1-6	15
CASSRTGDNQPQHF	TGTGCCAGCAGCAGGACGGGGGACAATCAGCCCCAGCATTTT	-	TRBV7-8	-	TRBJ1-5	14
CAWSVLTRAGEQFF	TGTGCCTGGAGTGTACTAACCAGGGCAGGCGAGCAGTTCTTC	-	TRBV30	-	TRBJ2-1	14
CASSLDRGGRDTQYF	TGCGCCAGCAGCTTGGACAGGGGAGGCCGGGATACGCAGTATTTT	-	TRBV5-1	-	TRBJ2-3	15
CASSLSLNTEAFF	TGTGCCAGCAGTTTGTCGTTGAACACTGAAGCTTTCTTT	-	TRBV12-3/TRBV12-4	few	TRBJ1-1	13
CASSQDPAGFSYEQYF	TGCGCCAGCAGCCAAGACCCGGCGGGCTTTTCCTACGAGCAGTACTTC	-	TRBV4-3	-	TRBJ2-7	16
CATRLTPPTGGTGNTIYF	TGTGCCACCAGGCTCACCCCCCCGACAGGGGGAACTGGAAACACCATATATTTT	TRBD1	TRBV24-1	-	TRBJ1-3	18
CAISPGDRVTGELFF	TGTGCCATCAGCCCCGGGGACAGAGTCACCGGGGAGCTGTTTTTT	TRBD1	TRBV10-3	-	TRBJ2-2	15
CASSFPRIQETQYF	TGTGCCAGCAGCTTCCCCAGAATCCAAGAGACCCAGTACTTC	-	TRBV11-3	-	TRBJ2-5	14
CASSLDGGAGSPLHF	TGTGCCAGCAGCTTAGACGGGGGGGCTGGTTCACCCCTCCACTTT	-	TRBV7-9	few	TRBJ1-6	15
CASSFLAEETQYF	TGTGCCAGCAGTTTTCTAGCAGAAGAGACCCAGTACTTC	-	TRBV12-3/TRBV12-4	few	TRBJ2-5	13
CASSDRFSYEQYF	TGTGCCAGCAGCGACAGGTTCTCCTACGAGCAGTACTTC	-	TRBV6-5	-	TRBJ2-7	13
CASSIYTSSGPRHEQYF	TGTGCCAGTAGTATCTACACTAGCTCGGGCCCTAGGCACGAGCAGTACTTC	-	TRBV19	-	TRBJ2-7	17
CAWRDSYGYTF	TGTGCCTGGAGGGACAGCTATGGCTACACCTTC	-	TRBV30	few	TRBJ1-2	11
CASSLASGGSDTQYF	TGTGCCAGCAGCTTGGCTAGCGGGGGATCAGATACGCAGTATTTT	TRBD2	TRBV7-6	-	TRBJ2-3	15